This TCR beta chain was sequenced during a study of shared clonotypes between healthy human individuals. Study-wide points: The sharing of around 5% of naive CD4 clonotypes was seen across a handful of donors. In contrast to clonotypes shared by all four donors, non-shared clonotypes had lower generation probabilities.

Germline values: CDR1 MNHNS, CDR2 SASEGT. The CDR3 extends over 14 amino acids. V lost 5 bases, J lost 5 bases, and 12 bases lay in between. The data were produced by immunoSEQ multiplex PCR, yet TCRdb's version contains in-frame clones alone and is incomplete. The top ten clones hold around 0.13% of a sample with some 2 million clones, 95% of them seen once. Points on this clone: Its specificity is unknown.

Adult donors, all healthy and HIV-negative, had no recent acute infections or vaccinations. Splitting of CD4+ cells produced CD45RA+ naive and CD45RA-negative memory subsets. The rearrangement joins TRBV6-1 to TRBJ1-4, with D hard to call. The receptor was derived from a man aged 18 to 29 in good health. The sample was naive CD4+ T cells sorted from blood. The subset: CD45RA+ positively selected. The chain's CDR3 is CASSRNRANEKLFF. The CDR3 coding sequence is TGTGCCAGCAGTCGAAACAGAGCAAATGAAAAACTGTTTTTT.